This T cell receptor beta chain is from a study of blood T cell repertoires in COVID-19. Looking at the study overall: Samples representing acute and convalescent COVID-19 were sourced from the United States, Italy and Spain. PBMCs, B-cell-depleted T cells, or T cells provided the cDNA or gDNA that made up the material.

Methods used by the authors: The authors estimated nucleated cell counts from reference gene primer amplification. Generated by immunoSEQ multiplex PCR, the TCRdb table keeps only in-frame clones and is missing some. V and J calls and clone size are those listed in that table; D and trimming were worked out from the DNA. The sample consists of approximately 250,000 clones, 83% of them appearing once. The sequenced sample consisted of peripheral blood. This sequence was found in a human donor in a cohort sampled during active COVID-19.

The CDR3 DNA sequence: TGTGCCAGCAGCCAAGATGGAGGGTTAGCGGGGGCCCACACCGGGGAGCTGTTTTTT. It is translated as CASSQDGGLAGAHTGELFF. The chain employs TRBV3-1 (or the pseudogene TRBV3-2) and TRBJ2-2; 9 bases map to TRBD2. Germline CDR1 reads LGHDT; CDR2 reads YNNKEL (reference sequence). V was clipped by 0 bases and J by 3 bases; unmatched bases: 11. The length of the CDR3 is 19 residues.